Here is one T cell receptor (beta chain) with its context. The table came from immunoSEQ multiplex PCR; TCRdb's copy has only in-frame clones and leaves some out. Of about 2.5 million clones listed, approximately 90% are singletons. This entry is derived from a study of shared clonotypes between healthy human individuals. CDR1 and CDR2 from the germline V gene are SGHRS and YFSETQ. With 0 bases removed from V and 2 bases from J, the gap between germline ends came to 9 bases. The CDR3 loop spans 16 amino acids. The clonotype comes from a man between 18 and 35 years old in good health. Some clones in this sample may be carry-over from other donors' samples. The rearrangement joins TRBV5-1 to TRBJ2-6; D may be TRBD1 or TRBD2 (5 bases each). Sequenced: naive CD4+ T cells from PBMCs. Subset specified: CD45RA+ positively selected. Here the CDR3 reads CASSLVPGPGANVLTF. The DNA for the CDR3 is TGCGCCAGCAGCTTGGTTCCGGGACCTGGGGCCAACGTCCTGACTTTC.